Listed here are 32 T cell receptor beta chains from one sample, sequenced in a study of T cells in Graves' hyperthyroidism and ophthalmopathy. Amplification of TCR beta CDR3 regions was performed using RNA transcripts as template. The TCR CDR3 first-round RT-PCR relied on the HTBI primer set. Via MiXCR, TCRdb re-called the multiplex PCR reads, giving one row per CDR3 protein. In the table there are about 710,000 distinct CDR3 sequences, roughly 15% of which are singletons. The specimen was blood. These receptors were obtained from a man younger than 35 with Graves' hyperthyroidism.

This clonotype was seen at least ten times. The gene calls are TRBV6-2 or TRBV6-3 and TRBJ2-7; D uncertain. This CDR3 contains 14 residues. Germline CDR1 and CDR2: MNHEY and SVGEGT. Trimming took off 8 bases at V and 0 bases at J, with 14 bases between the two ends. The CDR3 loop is CASGKPRYSYEQYF. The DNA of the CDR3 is TGTGCCAGCGGAAAGCCCCGGTACTCCTACGAGCAGTACTTC.

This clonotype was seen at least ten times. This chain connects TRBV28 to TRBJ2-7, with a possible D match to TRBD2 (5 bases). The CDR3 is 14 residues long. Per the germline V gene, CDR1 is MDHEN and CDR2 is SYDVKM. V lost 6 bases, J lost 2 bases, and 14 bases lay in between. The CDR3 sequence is CASRHPGSTYEQYF. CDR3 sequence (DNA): TGTGCCAGCAGGCATCCGGGGTCGACCTACGAGCAGTACTTC.

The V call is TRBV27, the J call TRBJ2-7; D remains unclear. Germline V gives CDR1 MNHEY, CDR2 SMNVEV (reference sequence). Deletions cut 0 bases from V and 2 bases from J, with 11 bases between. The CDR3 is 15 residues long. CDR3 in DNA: TGTGCCAGCAGTTTATCGATCGACGGACCCTACGAGCAGTACTTC. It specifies CASSLSIDGPYEQYF.

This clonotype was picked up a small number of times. The DNA for the CDR3 is TGCAGTGCTAGACGGGTGGTGATGGGCGAGGATTCACCCCTCCACTTT. This translates into CSARRVVMGEDSPLHF. The rearrangement joins TRBV20-1 to TRBJ1-6, with D hard to call. Trimming cost V 2 bases and J 8 bases, with 19 bases left between them. Germline assignment: CDR1 DFQATT and CDR2 SNEGSKA (reference sequence). The CDR3 totals 16 residues.

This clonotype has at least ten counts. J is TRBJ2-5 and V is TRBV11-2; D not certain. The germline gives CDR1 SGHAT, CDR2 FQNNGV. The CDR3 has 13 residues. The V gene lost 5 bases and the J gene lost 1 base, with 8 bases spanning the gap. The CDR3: CASSPQPQETQYF. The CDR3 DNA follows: TGTGCCAGCAGCCCCCAACCCCAAGAGACCCAGTACTTC.

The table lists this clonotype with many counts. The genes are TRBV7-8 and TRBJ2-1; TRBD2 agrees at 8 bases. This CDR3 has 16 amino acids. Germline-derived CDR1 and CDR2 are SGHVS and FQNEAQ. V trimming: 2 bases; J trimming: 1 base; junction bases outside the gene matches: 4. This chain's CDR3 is CASSLRTGGSYNEQFF. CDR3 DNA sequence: TGTGCCAGCAGCTTACGGACGGGAGGGTCCTACAATGAGCAGTTCTTC. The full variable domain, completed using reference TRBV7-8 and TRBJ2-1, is GAGVSQSPRYKVAKRGQDVALRCDPISGHVSLFWYQQALGQGPEFLTYFQNEAQLDKSGLPSDRFFAERPEGSVSTLKIQRTQQEDSAVYLCASSLRTGGSYNEQFFGPGTRLTVL.

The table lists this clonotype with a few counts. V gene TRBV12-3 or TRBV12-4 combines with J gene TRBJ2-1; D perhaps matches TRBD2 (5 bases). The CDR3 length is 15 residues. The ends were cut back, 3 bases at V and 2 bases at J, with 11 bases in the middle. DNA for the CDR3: TGTGCCAGCAGTTTTAGGAACGGGGCCTACAATGAGCAGTTCTTC. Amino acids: CASSFRNGAYNEQFF.

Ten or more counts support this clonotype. The CDR3 loop is CASRRDGGDTEAFF. The CDR3 nucleotides read TGTGCCAGCAGAAGGGACGGAGGGGACACTGAAGCTTTCTTT. The chain recombines TRBV28 with TRBJ1-1, with D maybe TRBD1 (5 bases). The germline V gene has CDR1 MDHEN and CDR2 SYDVKM. The length of the CDR3 is 14 residues. The V end was cut by 6 bases, the J end by 3 bases, with 14 bases between.

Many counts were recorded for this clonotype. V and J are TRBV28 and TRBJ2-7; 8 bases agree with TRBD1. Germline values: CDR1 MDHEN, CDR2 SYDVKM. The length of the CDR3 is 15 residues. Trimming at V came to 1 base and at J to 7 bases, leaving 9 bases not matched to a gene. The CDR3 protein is CASSLSDRDSGEQYF. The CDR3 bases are TGTGCCAGCAGTTTATCGGACAGGGATTCGGGAGAGCAGTACTTC.

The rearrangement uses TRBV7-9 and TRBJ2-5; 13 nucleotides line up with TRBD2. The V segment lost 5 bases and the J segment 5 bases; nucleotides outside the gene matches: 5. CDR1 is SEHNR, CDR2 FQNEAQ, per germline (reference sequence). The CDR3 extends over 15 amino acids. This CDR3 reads CASSATSGRYETQYF. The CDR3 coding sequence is TGTGCCAGCAGCGCGACTAGCGGGAGGTATGAGACCCAGTACTTC. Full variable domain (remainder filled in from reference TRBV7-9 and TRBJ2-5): DTGVSQNPRHKITKRGQNVTFRCDPISEHNRLYWYRQTLGQGPEFLTYFQNEAQLEKSRLLSDRFSAERPKGSFSTLEIQRTEQGDSAMYLCASSATSGRYETQYFGPGTRLLVL.

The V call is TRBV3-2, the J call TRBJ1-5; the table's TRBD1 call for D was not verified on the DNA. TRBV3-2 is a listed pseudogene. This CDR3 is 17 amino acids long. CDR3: CASSQDGGAYSNQPQHF. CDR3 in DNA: TGTGCCAGCAGCCAAGATGGGGGGGCGTATAGCAATCAGCCCCAGCATTTT.

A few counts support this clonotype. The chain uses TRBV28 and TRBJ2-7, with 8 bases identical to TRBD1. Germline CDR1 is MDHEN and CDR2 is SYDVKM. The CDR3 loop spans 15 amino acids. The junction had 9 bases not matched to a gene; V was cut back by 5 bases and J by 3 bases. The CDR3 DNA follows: TGTGCCAGCAGTAGCCATTCAGGGGGCGTCTACGAGCAGTACTTC. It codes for CASSSHSGGVYEQYF.

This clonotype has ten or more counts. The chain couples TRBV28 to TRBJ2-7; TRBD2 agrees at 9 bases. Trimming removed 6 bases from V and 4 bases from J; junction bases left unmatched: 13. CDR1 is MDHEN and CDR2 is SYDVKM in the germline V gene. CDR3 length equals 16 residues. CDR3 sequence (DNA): TGTGCCAGCAGCCCGAGGTGGGCTAGCGGGACTTACGAGCAGTACTTC. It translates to CASSPRWASGTYEQYF.

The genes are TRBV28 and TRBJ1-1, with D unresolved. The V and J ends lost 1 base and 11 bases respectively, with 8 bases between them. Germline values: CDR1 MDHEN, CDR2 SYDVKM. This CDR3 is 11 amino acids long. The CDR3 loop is CASSLYGLAFF. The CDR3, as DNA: TGTGCCAGCAGTTTATACGGTTTGGCTTTCTTT. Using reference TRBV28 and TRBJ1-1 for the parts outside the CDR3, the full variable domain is DVKVTQSSRYLVKRTGEKVFLECVQDMDHENMFWYRQDPGLGLRLIYFSYDVKMKEKGDIPEGYSVSREKKERFSLILESASTNQTSMYLCASSLYGLAFFGQGTRLTVV.

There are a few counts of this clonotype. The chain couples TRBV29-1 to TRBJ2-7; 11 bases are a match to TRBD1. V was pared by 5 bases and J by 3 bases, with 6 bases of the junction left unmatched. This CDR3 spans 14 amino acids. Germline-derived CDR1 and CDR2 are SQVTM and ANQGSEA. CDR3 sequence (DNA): TGCAGCGTTTCACCGGGACAGGGGGTCTACGAGCAGTACTTC. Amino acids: CSVSPGQGVYEQYF.

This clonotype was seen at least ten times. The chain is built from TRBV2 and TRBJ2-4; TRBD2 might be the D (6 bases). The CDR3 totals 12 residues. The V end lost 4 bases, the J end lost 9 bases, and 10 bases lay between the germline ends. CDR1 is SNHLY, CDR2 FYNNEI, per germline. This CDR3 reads CASSAQGGIQYF. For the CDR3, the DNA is TGTGCCAGCAGTGCCCAGGGAGGCATTCAGTACTTC.

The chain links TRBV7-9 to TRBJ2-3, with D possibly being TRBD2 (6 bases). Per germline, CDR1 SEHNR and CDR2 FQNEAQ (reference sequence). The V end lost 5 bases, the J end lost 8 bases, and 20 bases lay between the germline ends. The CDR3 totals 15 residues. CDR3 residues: CASSPRDWDKGTQYF. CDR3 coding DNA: TGTGCCAGCAGCCCCCGGGACTGGGATAAGGGTACGCAGTATTTT.

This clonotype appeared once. This CDR3 is CASSPNQGETQYF. The CDR3 DNA reads TGTGCCAGCTCACCAAATCAGGGGGAGACCCAGTACTTC. V and J are TRBV18 and TRBJ2-5, with D perhaps matching TRBD1 (6 bases). CDR1 and CDR2 from the germline V gene are KGHSH and LQKENI. V was clipped by 2 bases and J by 5 bases, with 9 bases between them. The CDR3 length is 13 residues.

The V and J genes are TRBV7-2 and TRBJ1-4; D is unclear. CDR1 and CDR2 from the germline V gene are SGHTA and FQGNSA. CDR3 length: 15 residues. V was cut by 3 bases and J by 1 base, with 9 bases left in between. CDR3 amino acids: CASSLRTGTNEKLFF. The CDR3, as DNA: TGTGCCAGCAGCTTGCGAACGGGAACTAATGAAAAACTGTTTTTT.

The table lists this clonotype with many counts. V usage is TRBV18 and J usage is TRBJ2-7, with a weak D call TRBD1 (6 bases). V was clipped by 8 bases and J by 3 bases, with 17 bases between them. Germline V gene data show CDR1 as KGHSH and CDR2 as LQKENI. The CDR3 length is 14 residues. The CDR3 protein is CASSPRGQSYEQYF. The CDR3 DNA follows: TGTGCCAGCAGCCCCAGGGGACAAAGCTACGAGCAGTACTTC.

In nucleotides, the CDR3 is TGTGCCAGCTCATATTCCGGGCCCTCGGTCGGCAATGAGCAGTTCTTC. This codes for CASSYSGPSVGNEQFF. This chain joins TRBV18 and TRBJ2-1; D is undetermined. V was cut by 5 bases and J by 6 bases, with 20 bases left in between. This CDR3 has 16 amino acids. Germline CDR1 and CDR2: KGHSH and LQKENI.

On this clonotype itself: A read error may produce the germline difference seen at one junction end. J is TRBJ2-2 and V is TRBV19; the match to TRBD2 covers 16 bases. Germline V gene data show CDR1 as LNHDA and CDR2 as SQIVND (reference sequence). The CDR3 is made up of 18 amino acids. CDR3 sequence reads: CAGSPGLAGGPNTGELFF. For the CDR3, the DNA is TGTGCCGGTAGCCCGGGACTAGCGGGAGGGCCAAACACCGGGGAGCTGTTTTTT.

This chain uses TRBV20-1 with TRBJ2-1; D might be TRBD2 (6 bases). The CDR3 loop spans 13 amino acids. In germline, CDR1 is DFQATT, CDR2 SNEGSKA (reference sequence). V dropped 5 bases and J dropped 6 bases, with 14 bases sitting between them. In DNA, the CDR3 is TGCAGTGCTTTTGGGGGGAGCGGCAATGAGCAGTTCTTC. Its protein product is CSAFGGSGNEQFF.

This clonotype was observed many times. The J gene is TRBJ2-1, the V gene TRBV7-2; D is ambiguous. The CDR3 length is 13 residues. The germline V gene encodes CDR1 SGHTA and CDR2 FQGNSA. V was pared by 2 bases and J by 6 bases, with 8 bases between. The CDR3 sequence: CASSLLRSNEQFF. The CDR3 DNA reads TGTGCCAGCAGCTTACTCAGGAGCAATGAGCAGTTCTTC.

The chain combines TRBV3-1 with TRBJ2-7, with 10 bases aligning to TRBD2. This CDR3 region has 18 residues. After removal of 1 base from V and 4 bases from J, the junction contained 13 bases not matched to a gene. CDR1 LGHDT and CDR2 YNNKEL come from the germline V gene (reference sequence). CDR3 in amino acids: CASSQASTSGVGTYEQYF. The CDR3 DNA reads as TGTGCCAGCAGCCAAGCCTCTACTAGCGGGGTCGGAACATACGAGCAGTACTTC.

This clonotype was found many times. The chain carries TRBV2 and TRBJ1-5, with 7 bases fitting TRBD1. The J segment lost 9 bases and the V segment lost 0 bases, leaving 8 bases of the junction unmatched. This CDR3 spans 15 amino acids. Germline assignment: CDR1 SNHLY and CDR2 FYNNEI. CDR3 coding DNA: TGTGCCAGCAGTGAAGCGGGGACAGCGCAGCGGCCCCAGCATTTT. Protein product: CASSEAGTAQRPQHF.

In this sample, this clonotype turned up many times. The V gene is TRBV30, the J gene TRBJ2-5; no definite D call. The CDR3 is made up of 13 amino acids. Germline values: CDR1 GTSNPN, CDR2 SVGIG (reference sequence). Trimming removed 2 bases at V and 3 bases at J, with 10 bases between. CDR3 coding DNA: TGTGCCTGGAGTAAACACTCGGAAGAGACCCAGTACTTC. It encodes CAWSKHSEETQYF.

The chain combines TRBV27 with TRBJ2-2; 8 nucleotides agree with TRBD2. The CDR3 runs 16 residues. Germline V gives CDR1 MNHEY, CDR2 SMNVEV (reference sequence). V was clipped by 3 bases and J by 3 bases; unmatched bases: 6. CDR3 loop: CASSFSREGHTGELFF. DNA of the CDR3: TGTGCCAGCAGTTTCTCCCGGGAGGGACACACCGGGGAGCTGTTTTTT.

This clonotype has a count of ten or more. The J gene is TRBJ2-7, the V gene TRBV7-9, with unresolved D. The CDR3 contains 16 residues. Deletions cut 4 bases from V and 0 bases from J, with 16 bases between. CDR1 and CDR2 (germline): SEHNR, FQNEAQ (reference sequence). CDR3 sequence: CASSSVQVRPSYEQYF. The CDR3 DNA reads TGTGCCAGCAGCTCGGTGCAGGTCAGACCCTCCTACGAGCAGTACTTC.

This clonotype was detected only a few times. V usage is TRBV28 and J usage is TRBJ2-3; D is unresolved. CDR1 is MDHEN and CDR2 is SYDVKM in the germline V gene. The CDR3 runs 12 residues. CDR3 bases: TGTGGGGTCGTCGCCCCCACAGATACGCAGTATTTT. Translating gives CGVVAPTDTQYF.

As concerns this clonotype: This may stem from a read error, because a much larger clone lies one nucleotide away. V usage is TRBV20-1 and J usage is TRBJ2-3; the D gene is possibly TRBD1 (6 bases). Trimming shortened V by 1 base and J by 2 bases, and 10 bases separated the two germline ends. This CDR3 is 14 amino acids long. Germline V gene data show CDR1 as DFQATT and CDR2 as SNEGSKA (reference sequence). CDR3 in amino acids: CSARGTDPTDTQYF. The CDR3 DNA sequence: TGCAGTGCTAGAGGGACAGACCCCACAGATACGCAGTATTTT.

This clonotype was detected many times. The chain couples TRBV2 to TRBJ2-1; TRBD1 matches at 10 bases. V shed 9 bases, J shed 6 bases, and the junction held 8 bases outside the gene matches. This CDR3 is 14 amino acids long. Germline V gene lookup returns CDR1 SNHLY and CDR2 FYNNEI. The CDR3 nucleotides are TGTGCCAGTATACCGGGACAGGGGCGCAATGAGCAGTTCTTC. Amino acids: CASIPGQGRNEQFF. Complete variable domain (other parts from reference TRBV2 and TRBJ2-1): EPEVTQTPSHQVTQMGQEVILRCVPISNHLYFYWYRQILGQKVEFLVSFYNNEISEKSEIFDDQFSVERPDGSNFTLKIRSTKLEDSAMYFCASIPGQGRNEQFFGPGTRLTVL.